The T cell receptor (beta chain) under discussion was sequenced for a study of shared clonotypes between healthy human individuals. CD8 cells classed as naive were CD45RO-negative and positively selected for CCR7, excluding terminally differentiated effector memory CD45RA+ cells. Profiling relied on immunoSEQ multiplex PCR, and the TCRdb table lists in-frame clones only, not all of them. The sample yields around 550,000 clones, 85% to 95% seen once. Per the germline V gene, CDR1 is SGHRS and CDR2 is YFSETQ. The ends lost 4 bases at V and 5 bases at J; junction bases unmatched: 10. The CDR3 spans 16 residues.

This clonotype originated in a woman aged 25 to 39 in good health. Sequenced sample: naive CD8+ T cells sorted from blood. This chain links TRBV5-1 with TRBJ2-5, with 11 bases aligning to TRBD2. In DNA, the CDR3 is TGCGCCAGCAGCCCGGGACTAGCGGTAGGGGGGGAGACCCAGTACTTC. Translation: CASSPGLAVGGETQYF.